Many counts were recorded for the clone carrying this TCR beta chain. The sample comes from a study of T-cell reconstitution after alpha-beta-depleted transplantation in children. Preparation of the TCRbeta library involved a method that used unique molecular identifiers. TCRdb called the PCR reads again in MiXCR, with one record for every CDR3 protein. Among about 980,000 distinct CDR3 sequences listed, roughly 29% were seen once. The receptor comes from a boy in the first two years of life who had a stem cell transplant for SCID, so the T cells may come from the graft donor. The input for sequencing was PBMCs, mostly from graft donor cells, taken 360 days after TCRalphabeta/CD19-depleted stem cell transplant.

In DNA, the CDR3 is TGTGCCAGCAAAACAGGCCCCTCTGGGGCCAACGTCCTGACTTTC. Translation: CASKTGPSGANVLTF. The chain has TRBV28 and TRBJ2-6; a possible D gene is TRBD1 (5 bases). Trimming left V 7 bases short and J 0 bases short, with 10 bases between. CDR1 is MDHEN and CDR2 is SYDVKM in the germline V gene. CDR3 length equals 15 residues.